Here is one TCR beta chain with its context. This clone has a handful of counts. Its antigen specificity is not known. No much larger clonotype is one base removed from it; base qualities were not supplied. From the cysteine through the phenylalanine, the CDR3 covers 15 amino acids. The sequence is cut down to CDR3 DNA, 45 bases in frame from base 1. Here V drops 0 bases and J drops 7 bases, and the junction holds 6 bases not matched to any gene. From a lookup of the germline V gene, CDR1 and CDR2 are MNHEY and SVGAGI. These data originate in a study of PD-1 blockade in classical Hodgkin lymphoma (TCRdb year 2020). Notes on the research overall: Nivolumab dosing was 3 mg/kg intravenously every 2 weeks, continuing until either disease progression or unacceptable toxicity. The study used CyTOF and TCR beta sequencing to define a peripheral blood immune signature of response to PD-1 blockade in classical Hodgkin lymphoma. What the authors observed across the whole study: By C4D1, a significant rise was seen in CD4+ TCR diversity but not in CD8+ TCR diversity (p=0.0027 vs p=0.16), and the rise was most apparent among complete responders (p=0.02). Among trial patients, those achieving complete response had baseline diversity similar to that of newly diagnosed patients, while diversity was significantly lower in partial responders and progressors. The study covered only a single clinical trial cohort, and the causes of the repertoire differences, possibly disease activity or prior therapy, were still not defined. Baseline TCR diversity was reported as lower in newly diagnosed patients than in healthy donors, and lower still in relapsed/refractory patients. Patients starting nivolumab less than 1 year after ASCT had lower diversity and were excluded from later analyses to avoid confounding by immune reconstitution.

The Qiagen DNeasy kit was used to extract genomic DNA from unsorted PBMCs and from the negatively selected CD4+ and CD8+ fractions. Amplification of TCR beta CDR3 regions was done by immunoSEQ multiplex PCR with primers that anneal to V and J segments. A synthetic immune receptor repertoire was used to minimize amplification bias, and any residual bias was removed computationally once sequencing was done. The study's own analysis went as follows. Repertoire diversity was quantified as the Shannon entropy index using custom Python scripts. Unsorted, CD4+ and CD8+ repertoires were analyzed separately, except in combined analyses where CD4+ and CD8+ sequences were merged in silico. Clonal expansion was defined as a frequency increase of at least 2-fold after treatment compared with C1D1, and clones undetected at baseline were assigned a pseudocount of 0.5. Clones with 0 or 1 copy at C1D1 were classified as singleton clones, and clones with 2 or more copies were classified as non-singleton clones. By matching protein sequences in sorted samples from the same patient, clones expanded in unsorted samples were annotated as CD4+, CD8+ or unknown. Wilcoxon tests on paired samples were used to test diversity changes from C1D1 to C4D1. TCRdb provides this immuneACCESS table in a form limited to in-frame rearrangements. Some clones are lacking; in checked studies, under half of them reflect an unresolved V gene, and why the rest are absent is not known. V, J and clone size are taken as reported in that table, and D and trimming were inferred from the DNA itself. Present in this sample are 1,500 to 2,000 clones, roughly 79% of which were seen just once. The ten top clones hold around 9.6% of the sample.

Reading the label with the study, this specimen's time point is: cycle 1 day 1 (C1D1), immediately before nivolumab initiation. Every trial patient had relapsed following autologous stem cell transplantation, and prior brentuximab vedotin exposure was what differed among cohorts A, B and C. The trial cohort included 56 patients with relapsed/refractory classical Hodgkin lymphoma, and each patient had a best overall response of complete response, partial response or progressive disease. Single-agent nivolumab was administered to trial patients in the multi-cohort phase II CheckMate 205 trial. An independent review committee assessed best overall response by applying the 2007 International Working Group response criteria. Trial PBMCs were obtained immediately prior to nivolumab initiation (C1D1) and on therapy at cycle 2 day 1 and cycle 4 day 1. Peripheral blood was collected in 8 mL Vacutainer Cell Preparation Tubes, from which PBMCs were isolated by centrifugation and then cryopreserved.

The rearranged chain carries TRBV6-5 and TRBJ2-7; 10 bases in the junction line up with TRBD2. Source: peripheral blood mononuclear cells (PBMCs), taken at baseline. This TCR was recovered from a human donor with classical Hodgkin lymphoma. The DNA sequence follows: TGTGCCAGCAGTTACTCGGCTAGCGGGGGTGGGGAGCAGTACTTC. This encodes CASSYSASGGGEQYF.